This T cell receptor (beta chain) was captured in a study of human T cells and chemical hapten exposure. The wider study: Yields of TCR per sample differed, chiefly owing to small differences in pooled library volume. General observations from the study: Relative to control repertoires, expanded TCRs gave rise to significantly more large CDR3 similarity clusters. Donors' alopecia may make their immune response differ from healthy people's.

This CDR3 is built from 15 residues. With 1 base removed from V and 0 bases from J, the gap between germline ends came to 9 bases. The V gene's germline CDR1 is SGHKS and CDR2 YYEKEE (reference sequence). MiXCR, run by TCRdb on the RACE reads, gives a single entry per CDR3 protein. Of some 380,000 distinct CDR3 sequences detected, more than 4.5% appear once; the ten largest clones hold 2% to 2.5%. Time point indicated: patch test 1, 2 weeks after DPC sensitization. Treatment in this sample: therapeutic diphenylcyclopropenone sensitization with weekly scalp DPC. Each donor was an alopecia patient between 18 and 70 years of age who qualified for DPC. Notes on this clonotype: Antigen unknown.

The sequence was obtained from a woman aged 50 to 60 with alopecia areata. Some clones in this sample may be carry-over from other donors' samples. Here the sequenced sample was whole blood, taken in connection with sensitization to the hapten diphenylcyclopropenone (DPC). The V and J genes are TRBV5-5 and TRBJ2-3; D might be TRBD2 (5 bases). The DNA for the CDR3 is TGTGCCAGCAGCTTGACGAGGACTAGCACAGATACGCAGTATTTT. This sequence encodes CASSLTRTSTDTQYF.